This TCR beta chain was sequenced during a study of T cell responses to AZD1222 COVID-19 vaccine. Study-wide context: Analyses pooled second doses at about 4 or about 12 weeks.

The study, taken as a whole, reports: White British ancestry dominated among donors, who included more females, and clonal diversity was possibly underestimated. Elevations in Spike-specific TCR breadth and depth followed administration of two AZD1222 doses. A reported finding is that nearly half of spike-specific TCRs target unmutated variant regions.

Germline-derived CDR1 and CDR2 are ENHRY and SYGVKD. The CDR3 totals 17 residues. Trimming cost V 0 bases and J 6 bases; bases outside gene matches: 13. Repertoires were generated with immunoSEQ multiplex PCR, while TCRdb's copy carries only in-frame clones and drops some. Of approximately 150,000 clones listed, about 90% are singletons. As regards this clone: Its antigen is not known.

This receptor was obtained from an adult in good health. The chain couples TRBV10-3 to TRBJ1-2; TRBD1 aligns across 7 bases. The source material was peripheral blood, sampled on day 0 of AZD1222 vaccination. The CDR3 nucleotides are TGTGCCATCAGTGAGTCCCCACCTTGGGAGGGGGCGAATGGCTACACCTTC. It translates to CAISESPPWEGANGYTF.